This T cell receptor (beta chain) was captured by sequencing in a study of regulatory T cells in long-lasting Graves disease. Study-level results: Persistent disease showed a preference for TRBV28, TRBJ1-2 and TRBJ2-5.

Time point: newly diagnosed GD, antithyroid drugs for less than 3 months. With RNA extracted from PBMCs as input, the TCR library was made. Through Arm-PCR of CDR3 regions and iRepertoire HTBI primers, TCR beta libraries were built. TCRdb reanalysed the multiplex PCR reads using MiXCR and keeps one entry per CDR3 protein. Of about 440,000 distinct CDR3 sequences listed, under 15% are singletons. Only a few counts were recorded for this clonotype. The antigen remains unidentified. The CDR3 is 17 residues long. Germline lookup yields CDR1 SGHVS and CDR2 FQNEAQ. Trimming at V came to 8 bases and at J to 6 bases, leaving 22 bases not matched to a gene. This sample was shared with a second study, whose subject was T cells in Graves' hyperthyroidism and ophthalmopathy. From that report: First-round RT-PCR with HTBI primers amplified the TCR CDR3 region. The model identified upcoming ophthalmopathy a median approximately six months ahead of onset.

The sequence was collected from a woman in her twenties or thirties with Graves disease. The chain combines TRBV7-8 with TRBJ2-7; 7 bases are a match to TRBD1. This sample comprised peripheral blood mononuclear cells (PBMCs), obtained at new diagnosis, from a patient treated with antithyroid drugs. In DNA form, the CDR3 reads TGTGCCAGCCAGCTTAGGTTACCGAACAGGGGAAGTTTCGAGCAGTACTTC. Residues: CASQLRLPNRGSFEQYF.